The 11 T cell receptor beta chains below all came from one sample that was sequenced in a study of blood T cell repertoires in COVID-19. The assay was immunoSEQ multiplex PCR, and TCRdb's table has in-frame clones only and misses some. The sample lists 150,000 to 200,000 clones; more than 85% were seen once. Source material: peripheral blood. These receptors all stem from a man aged 18 to 30 with acute or convalescent COVID-19.

The chain couples TRBV7-8 to TRBJ1-1; TRBD1 aligns across 8 bases. With V trimmed by 7 bases and J by 1 base, 2 bases remained unmatched. Looked up from germline, CDR1 is SGHVS and CDR2 is FQNEAQ. The CDR3 contains 13 residues. CDR3 region: CASNDRGNTEAFF. CDR3 bases: TGTGCCAGCAACGACAGGGGGAACACTGAAGCTTTCTTT. Full variable domain (missing parts from reference TRBV7-8 and TRBJ1-1): GAGVSQSPRYKVAKRGQDVALRCDPISGHVSLFWYQQALGQGPEFLTYFQNEAQLDKSGLPSDRFFAERPEGSVSTLKIQRTQQEDSAVYLCASNDRGNTEAFFGQGTRLTVV.

This clone was seen just once. The chain links TRBV19 to TRBJ1-2, with TRBD1 as a possible D gene (6 bases). CDR1 and CDR2 from the germline V gene are LNHDA and SQIVND (reference sequence). Trimming shortened V by 4 bases and J by 4 bases, and 13 bases separated the two germline ends. The CDR3 totals 14 residues. The CDR3 spells CASSRNRAAYGYTF. DNA for the CDR3: TGTGCCAGTAGTAGGAACAGGGCCGCCTATGGCTACACCTTC.

The V and J genes are TRBV7-9 and TRBJ2-5; 10 bases match TRBD1. After removal of 6 bases from V and 4 bases from J, the junction contained 11 bases not matched to a gene. This CDR3 spans 16 amino acids. Germline loops: CDR1 SEHNR, CDR2 FQNEAQ (reference sequence). CDR3 protein: CASRKGGQGDIETQYF. As DNA, the CDR3 is TGTGCCAGCAGGAAAGGAGGACAGGGGGATATAGAGACCCAGTACTTC.

The V gene is TRBV18, the J gene TRBJ1-5; 7 bases agree with TRBD1. This CDR3 region has 16 residues. The trim removed 4 bases at V and 0 bases at J, leaving 6 bases unmatched. Per the germline V gene, CDR1 is KGHSH and CDR2 is LQKENI. The CDR3 sequence is CASSLGGPYSNQPQHF. CDR3 bases: TGTGCCAGCTCACTAGGGGGCCCCTATAGCAATCAGCCCCAGCATTTT.

This clone was observed a few times. The rearrangement uses TRBV25-1 and TRBJ1-6; 7 positions agree with TRBD1. V lost 6 bases and J lost 8; bases outside the gene matches: 4. This CDR3 is 13 amino acids long. Germline V gene lookup returns CDR1 MGHDK and CDR2 SYGVNS. The CDR3: CASRSTGDSPLHF. In DNA form, the CDR3 reads TGTGCCAGCAGGAGCACAGGGGATTCACCCCTCCACTTT.

V is TRBV19 and J is TRBJ2-1, with D perhaps TRBD2 (7 bases). There are 14 residues in the CDR3. Germline values: CDR1 LNHDA, CDR2 SQIVND (reference sequence). V dropped 5 bases and J dropped 5 bases, with 13 bases sitting between them. In DNA, the CDR3 is TGTGCCAGTAGTTGGGGCGGGGGCCACAATGAGCAGTTCTTC. As protein: CASSWGGGHNEQFF.

V is TRBV27 and J is TRBJ1-2, with 11 bases that match TRBD1. The germline V gene has CDR1 MNHEY and CDR2 SMNVEV (reference sequence). The CDR3 extends over 16 amino acids. J was trimmed by 6 bases and V by 3 bases; bases with no gene match: 9. The CDR3 DNA follows: TGTGCCAGCAGTTTCCACGGACAGGGGGCAACCGATGGCTACACCTTC. This codes for CASSFHGQGATDGYTF.

The chain couples TRBV10-1 to TRBJ2-5; 10 bases match TRBD2. CDR1 is WNHNN, CDR2 SYGVQD, per germline (reference sequence). The CDR3 runs to 16 residues. The V gene end was trimmed by 2 bases and the J gene end by 7 bases; junction bases not matched to a gene: 10. The CDR3 spells CASSEVSSGGSMTQYF. CDR3 nucleotides: TGCGCCAGCAGTGAGGTGTCTAGCGGGGGATCTATGACCCAGTACTTC.

The rearrangement joins TRBV28 to TRBJ2-2, with 9 positions matching TRBD1. The germline V gene has CDR1 MDHEN and CDR2 SYDVKM. V lost 5 bases to trimming and J lost 6 bases; unmatched junction nucleotides: 4. CDR3 size: 14 residues. DNA of the CDR3: TGTGCCAGCAGTACCGGGACAGGGCCCGGGGAGCTGTTTTTT. Its protein product is CASSTGTGPGELFF.

The chain uses TRBV19 and TRBJ1-1; D remains unclear. This CDR3 comprises 15 residues. Germline CDR1 reads LNHDA; CDR2 reads SQIVND (reference sequence). Trimming removed 7 bases from V and 0 bases from J, with 15 bases in between. The CDR3 coding sequence is TGTGCCAGTACCGCAATACAGACCATGAACACTGAAGCTTTCTTT. This codes for CASTAIQTMNTEAFF.

The CDR3 DNA follows: TGTGCCAGCAGCCAAGGGCTTTCAGGGTTCACCGGGGAGCTGTTTTTT. Residues: CASSQGLSGFTGELFF. The rearrangement uses TRBV3-1 (or the pseudogene TRBV3-2) and TRBJ2-2; weak D call: TRBD1 (5 bases). The CDR3 is made up of 16 amino acids. Between the trimmed V and J ends, which lost 1 base and 4 bases, there was a span of 13 bases. Germline lookup yields CDR1 LGHDT and CDR2 YNNKEL (reference sequence).